The 9 T cell receptor beta chains in this list originate from one sample, sequenced in a study of shared clonotypes between healthy human individuals. The repertoire was sequenced with immunoSEQ multiplex PCR; TCRdb's copy has only in-frame clones and lacks some. The sample lists millions of clones; over 85% were seen once. The sequencing sample was made of naive CD4+ T cells sorted from blood. The subset: CD45RA+ positively selected. The origin of the receptors is a man in his late teens or twenties in good health.

V is TRBV6-5 and J is TRBJ2-1, with a weak D call TRBD2 (5 bases). Germline V CDR1 and CDR2: MNHEY, SVGAGI. V dropped 5 bases and J dropped 6 bases, with 14 bases sitting between them. The CDR3 is 14 residues long. The DNA for the CDR3 is TGTGCCAGCAGTCGGGCGGACTTAACCAATGAGCAGTTCTTC. It translates to CASSRADLTNEQFF.

The chain carries TRBV6-1 and TRBJ2-7; TRBD2 matches 11 bases. The CDR3 loop spans 18 amino acids. J gave up 7 bases and V 4 bases, and 18 bases lay outside the gene matches. In germline, CDR1 is MNHNS, CDR2 SASEGT. The CDR3 here is CASSGVAGGRNPGREQYF. The CDR3 DNA is TGTGCCAGCAGTGGGGTAGCGGGGGGGAGGAACCCCGGTAGGGAGCAGTACTTC.

As regards this clone: The same CDR3 arises from other DNA sequences in this sample as well. The J gene is TRBJ2-1, the V gene TRBV18, with 11 bases fitting TRBD1. CDR1 KGHSH and CDR2 LQKENI come from the germline V gene. The CDR3 is 15 amino acids. Trimming at V came to 5 bases and at J to 3 bases, leaving 3 bases not matched to a gene. CDR3 amino acids: CASSSGTGGYNEQFF. The CDR3 DNA follows: TGTGCCAGCTCATCCGGGACAGGGGGCTACAATGAGCAGTTCTTC.

The chain carries TRBV7-2 and TRBJ2-1; maybe TRBD2 (6 bases). Germline V gene lookup returns CDR1 SGHTA and CDR2 FQGNSA. This CDR3 is 15 amino acids long. The germline V and J ends were trimmed by 5 bases and 8 bases, with 19 bases remaining between them. The CDR3: CASSTGTAALDEQFF. The CDR3 bases are TGTGCCAGCAGCACCGGGACTGCTGCTTTGGATGAGCAGTTCTTC.

This chain joins TRBV2 and TRBJ2-2; the D gene is possibly TRBD1 (5 bases). V lost 5 bases to trimming and J lost 1 base, with 8 bases between them. Per the germline V gene, CDR1 is SNHLY and CDR2 is FYNNEI. This CDR3 is built from 14 residues. The CDR3 coding sequence is TGTGCCAGCAGTCTCGACAGGAACACCGGGGAGCTGTTTTTT. It codes for CASSLDRNTGELFF.

The J gene is TRBJ1-5, the V gene TRBV5-1, with D tentatively TRBD1 (5 bases). Germline V CDR1 and CDR2: SGHRS, YFSETQ. This CDR3 spans 15 amino acids. Trimming stripped 4 bases from V and 1 base from J, with 12 bases between. CDR3 bases: TGCGCCAGCAGCCCAGGGACGGAGAGCAATCAGCCCCAGCATTTT. Residues: CASSPGTESNQPQHF.

J is TRBJ2-5 and V is TRBV7-2, with a tentative D call TRBD1 (6 bases). The CDR3 is made up of 16 amino acids. The V end was cut by 5 bases, the J end by 2 bases, with 18 bases between. Germline V gives CDR1 SGHTA, CDR2 FQGNSA. The CDR3 reads CASSAGQLGRQETQYF. The CDR3 region has the DNA TGTGCCAGCAGCGCAGGACAGCTCGGCAGGCAAGAGACCCAGTACTTC.

V and J are TRBV12-1 and TRBJ1-2. TRBV12-1 is a pseudogene. This CDR3 is 14 amino acids long. The CDR3 protein is CASSFVRGVSGYTF. CDR3 sequence (DNA): TGTGCCAGCAGCTTTGTACGGGGGGTGAGTGGCTACACCTTC.

This chain joins TRBV7-8 and TRBJ2-5; no definite D call. Trimming removed 2 bases at V and 1 base at J, with 11 bases between. The CDR3 has 15 amino acids. The V gene's germline CDR1 is SGHVS and CDR2 FQNEAQ. For the CDR3, the DNA is TGTGCCAGCAGCTTACGGGTCCTTACCCAAGAGACCCAGTACTTC. It translates to CASSLRVLTQETQYF.